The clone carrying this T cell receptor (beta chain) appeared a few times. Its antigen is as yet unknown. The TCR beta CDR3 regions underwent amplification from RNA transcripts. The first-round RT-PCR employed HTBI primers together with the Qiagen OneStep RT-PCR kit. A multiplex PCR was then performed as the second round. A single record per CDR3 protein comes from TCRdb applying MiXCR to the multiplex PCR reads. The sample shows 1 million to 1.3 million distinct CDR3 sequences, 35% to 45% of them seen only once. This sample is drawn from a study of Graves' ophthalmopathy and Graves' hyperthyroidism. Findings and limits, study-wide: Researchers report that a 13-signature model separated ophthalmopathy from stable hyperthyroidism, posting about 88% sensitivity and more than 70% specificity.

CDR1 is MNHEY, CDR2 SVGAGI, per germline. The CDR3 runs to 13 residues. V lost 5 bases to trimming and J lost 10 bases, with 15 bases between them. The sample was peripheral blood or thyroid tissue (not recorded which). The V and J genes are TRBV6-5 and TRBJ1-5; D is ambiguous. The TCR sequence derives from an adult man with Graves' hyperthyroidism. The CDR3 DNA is TGTGCCAGCAGTGAGGGAAGAACGCGACCCCAGCATTTT. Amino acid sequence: CASSEGRTRPQHF.